This TCR beta chain comes out of a study of blood T cell repertoires in COVID-19. The table came from immunoSEQ multiplex PCR; TCRdb's copy has only in-frame clones and leaves some out. The sample lists tens of thousands of clones; around 90% were seen once. CDR1 and CDR2 from the germline V gene are SGDLS and YYNGEE. Trimming stripped 2 bases from V and 0 bases from J, with 4 bases between. The CDR3 length is 13 residues. The clonotype originates from a human donor in a cohort sampled during active COVID-19. Sequencing was done on a sample of peripheral blood. This chain connects TRBV9 to TRBJ2-3; D is uncertain. Written as DNA, the CDR3 is TGTGCCAGCAGCGTTATAAGCACAGATACGCAGTATTTT. It translates to CASSVISTDTQYF. The full variable domain, rest sourced from reference TRBV9 and TRBJ2-3, is DSGVTQTPKHLITATGQRVTLRCSPRSGDLSVYWYQQSLDQGLQFLIQYYNGEERAKGNILERFSAQQFPDLHSELNLSSLELGDSALYFCASSVISTDTQYFGPGTRLTVL.